This TCR beta chain was captured by sequencing in a study of shared clonotypes between healthy human individuals. General study findings and limits: In contrast to clonotypes shared by all four donors, non-shared clonotypes had lower generation probabilities. Clonotype sharing across a few donors was observed for roughly 5% of naive CD4 clonotypes.

Across several immunoSEQ plates, the genomic DNA of each subset was split evenly. TCRdb keeps only in-frame clones here, not all; method: immunoSEQ multiplex PCR. The repertoire includes about 700,000 clones, roughly 70% of them detected once, and approximately 1.6% sits in the top ten. This clone was seen just once. Its antigen is undetermined. Trimming took 5 bases from V and 4 from J; bases not matched to a gene: 9. This CDR3 has 17 residues. The germline CDR1 and CDR2 sequences are SGHAT and FQNNGV. This sequence joins TRBV11-2 and TRBJ2-3, with 13 bases that match TRBD2. Input material: memory CD4+ T cells sorted from blood. As for subset: CD45RA-negative fraction. The receptor comes from a woman aged 25 to 39 in good health. The CDR3 loop is CASSRRTSGSVPDTQYF. DNA for the CDR3: TGTGCCAGCAGCCGACGGACTAGCGGGAGTGTCCCAGATACGCAGTATTTT.